The 9 T cell receptor beta chains reported below all come from one sample, sequenced in a study of regulatory and conventional T cells in RAG deficiency. Genomic DNA came from blood regulatory T cells gated CD4+ CD25-high CD127-low. Assay: immunoSEQ multiplex PCR; the TCRdb copy retains only in-frame clones and omits some. The repertoire holds several thousand clones, around 94% seen once, with more than 8% in the top ten. The data also belong to a second study, concerning regulatory T cells. Turning to that study: Amplification used 52 TRBV primers and 13 TRBJ primers.

What was sequenced was CD4+ Tregs sorted from blood. Receptor source: a human donor in good health.

The chain carries TRBV29-1 and TRBJ2-3; either TRBD1 or TRBD2 may fit D (5 bases each). The CDR3 is 15 residues long. The germline V gene encodes CDR1 SQVTM and CDR2 ANQGSEA. V lost 7 bases and J 4 bases, leaving 21 bases between the germline ends. CDR3 in DNA: TGCAGCGGAAGGGGTCGGGAACATGATGCAGATACGCAGTATTTT. Translating gives CSGRGREHDADTQYF.

V gene TRBV5-1 combines with J gene TRBJ1-1, with no clear D. The CDR3 runs 13 residues. The V gene's germline CDR1 is SGHRS and CDR2 YFSETQ. V lost 4 bases to trimming and J lost 0 bases, with 7 bases between them. The DNA of the CDR3 is TGCGCCAGCAGCGCAGACTTGAACACTGAAGCTTTCTTT. Protein product: CASSADLNTEAFF. The complete variable domain, with remaining parts taken from reference TRBV5-1 and TRBJ1-1, reads KAGVTQTPRYLIKTRGQQVTLSCSPISGHRSVSWYQQTPGQGLQFLFEYFSETQRNKGNFPGRFSGRQFSNSRSEMNVSTLELGDSALYLCASSADLNTEAFFGQGTRLTVV.

The rearrangement uses TRBV2 and TRBJ1-1, with a tentative D call TRBD1 (6 bases). The CDR3 runs 13 residues. Trimming pared 6 bases from V and 1 base from J, leaving 9 bases between. Germline values: CDR1 SNHLY, CDR2 FYNNEI. CDR3 residues: CASSGQKNTEAFF. The CDR3 DNA sequence: TGTGCCAGCAGCGGACAGAAGAACACTGAAGCTTTCTTT.

This rearrangement joins TRBV6-5 to TRBJ2-1; D tentatively reads TRBD1 or TRBD2 (5 bases each). Germline assignment: CDR1 MNHEY and CDR2 SVGAGI. This CDR3 has 13 residues. V was pared by 5 bases and J by 4 bases, with 9 bases between. CDR3 sequence reads: CASSRGRYNEQFF. CDR3 DNA sequence: TGTGCCAGCAGTCGGGGACGGTACAATGAGCAGTTCTTC.

This sequence joins TRBV28 and TRBJ1-2, with D uncertain. CDR3 length: 12 residues. Trimming shortened V by 3 bases and J by 7 bases, and 9 bases separated the two germline ends. Germline loops: CDR1 MDHEN, CDR2 SYDVKM. CDR3 DNA: TGTGCCAGCAGTTTGTTACGGGGTGGCTACACCTTC. Its protein is CASSLLRGGYTF.

The chain joins TRBV19 to TRBJ1-5; the D is unclear. V lost 4 bases to trimming and J lost 0 bases, with 10 bases between them. This CDR3 is 15 amino acids long. Germline V gene lookup returns CDR1 LNHDA and CDR2 SQIVND (reference sequence). The CDR3 nucleotides are TGTGCCAGTAGTACAGACGGCCTTAGCAATCAGCCCCAGCATTTT. Protein: CASSTDGLSNQPQHF.

The chain couples TRBV6-1 to TRBJ2-1; 8 bases line up with TRBD2. CDR1 is MNHNS, CDR2 SASEGT, per germline. Losses at the gene ends were 11 bases for V and 11 bases for J; bases not matched to a gene: 11. The length of the CDR3 is 12 residues. The CDR3 nucleotides read TGTGCCGCCGGGAGGGGCGAAGGACAGCAGTTCTTC. It encodes CAAGRGEGQQFF.

In the case of this clone: Other DNA sequences within the sample encode an identical CDR3. This rearrangement joins TRBV7-8 to TRBJ2-7; D is possibly TRBD1 (7 bases). Germline CDR1 reads SGHVS; CDR2 reads FQNEAQ. CDR3 length: 16 residues. Trimming removed 1 base at V and 2 bases at J, with 15 bases between. Here the CDR3 reads CASSLVGGQGAYEQYF. The CDR3 DNA reads TGTGCCAGCAGCTTAGTGGGGGGTCAGGGGGCCTACGAGCAGTACTTC.

The chain couples TRBV10-3 to TRBJ2-3; D is undetermined. This CDR3 is 13 amino acids long. CDR1 ENHRY and CDR2 SYGVKD come from the germline V gene. V lost 4 bases and J lost 3, with 8 bases in between. CDR3 amino acids: CAISAQITDTQYF. CDR3 coding DNA: TGTGCCATCAGTGCGCAGATTACAGATACGCAGTATTTT.